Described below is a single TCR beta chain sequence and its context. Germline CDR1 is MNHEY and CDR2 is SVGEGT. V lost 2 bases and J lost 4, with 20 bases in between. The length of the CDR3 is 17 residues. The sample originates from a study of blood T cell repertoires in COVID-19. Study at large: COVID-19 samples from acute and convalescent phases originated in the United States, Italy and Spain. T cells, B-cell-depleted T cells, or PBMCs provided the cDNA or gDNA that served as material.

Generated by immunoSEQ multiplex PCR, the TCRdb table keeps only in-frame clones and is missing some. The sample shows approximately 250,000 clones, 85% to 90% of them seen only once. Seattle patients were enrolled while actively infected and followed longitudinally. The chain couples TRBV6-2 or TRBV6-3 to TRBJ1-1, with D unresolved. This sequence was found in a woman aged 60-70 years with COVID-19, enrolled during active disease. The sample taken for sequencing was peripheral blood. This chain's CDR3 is CASSYEVFGDGSTEAFF. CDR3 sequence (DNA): TGTGCCAGCAGTTACGAGGTTTTCGGGGATGGGTCCACTGAAGCTTTCTTT.